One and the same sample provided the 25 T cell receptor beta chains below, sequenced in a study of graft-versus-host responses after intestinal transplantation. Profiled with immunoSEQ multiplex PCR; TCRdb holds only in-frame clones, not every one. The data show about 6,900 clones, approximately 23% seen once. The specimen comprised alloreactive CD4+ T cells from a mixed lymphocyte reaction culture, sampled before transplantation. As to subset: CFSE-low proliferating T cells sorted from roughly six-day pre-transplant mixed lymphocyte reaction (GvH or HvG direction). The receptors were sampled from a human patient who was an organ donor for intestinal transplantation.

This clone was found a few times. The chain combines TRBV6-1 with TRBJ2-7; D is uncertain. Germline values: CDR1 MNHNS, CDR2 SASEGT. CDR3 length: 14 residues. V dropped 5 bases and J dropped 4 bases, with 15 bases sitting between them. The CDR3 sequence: CASSSAPPDYEQYF. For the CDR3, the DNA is TGTGCCAGCAGTTCCGCCCCCCCAGATTACGAGCAGTACTTC.

CDR3 region: CASSPPRGPGVPEAFF. In DNA, the CDR3 is TGTGCCAGCTCACCACCCAGGGGCCCGGGTGTCCCTGAAGCTTTCTTT. This sequence joins TRBV18 and TRBJ1-1; D may be TRBD1 (6 bases). V gave up 0 bases and J gave up 6 bases, with 17 bases separating them. In germline, CDR1 is KGHSH, CDR2 LQKENI. The CDR3 spans 16 residues.

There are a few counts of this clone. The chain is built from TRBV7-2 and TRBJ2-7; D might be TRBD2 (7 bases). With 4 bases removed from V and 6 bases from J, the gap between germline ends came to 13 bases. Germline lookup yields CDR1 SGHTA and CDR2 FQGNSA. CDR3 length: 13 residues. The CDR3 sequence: CASSYHREGEQYF. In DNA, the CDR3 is TGTGCCAGCAGCTACCACAGGGAGGGCGAGCAGTACTTC.

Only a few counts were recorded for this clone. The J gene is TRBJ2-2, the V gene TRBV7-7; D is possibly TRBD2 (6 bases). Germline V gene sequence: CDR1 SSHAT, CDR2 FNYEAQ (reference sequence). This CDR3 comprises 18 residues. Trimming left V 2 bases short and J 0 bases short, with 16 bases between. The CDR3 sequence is CASSLNPPGATNTGELFF. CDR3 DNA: TGTGCCAGCAGCTTAAATCCCCCGGGAGCGACGAACACCGGGGAGCTGTTTTTT.

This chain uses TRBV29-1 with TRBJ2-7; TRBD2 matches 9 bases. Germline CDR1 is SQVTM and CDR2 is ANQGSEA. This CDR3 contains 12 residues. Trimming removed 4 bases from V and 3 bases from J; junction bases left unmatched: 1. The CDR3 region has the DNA TGCAGCGTTGTACTAGCGGGCTACGAGCAGTACTTC. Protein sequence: CSVVLAGYEQYF.

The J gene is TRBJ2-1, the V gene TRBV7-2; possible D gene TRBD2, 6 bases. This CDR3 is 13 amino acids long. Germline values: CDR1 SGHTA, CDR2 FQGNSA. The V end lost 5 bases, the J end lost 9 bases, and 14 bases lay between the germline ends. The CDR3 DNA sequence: TGTGCCAGCAGCGCCCGATCCGGGAGTGAGCAGTTCTTC. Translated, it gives CASSARSGSEQFF.

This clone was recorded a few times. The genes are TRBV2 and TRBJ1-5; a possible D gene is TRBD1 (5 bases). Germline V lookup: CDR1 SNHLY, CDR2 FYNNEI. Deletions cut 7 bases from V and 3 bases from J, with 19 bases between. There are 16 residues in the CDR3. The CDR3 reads CASTYGGIPHNQPQHF. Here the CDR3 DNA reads TGTGCCAGCACCTACGGGGGGATACCCCACAATCAGCCCCAGCATTTT.

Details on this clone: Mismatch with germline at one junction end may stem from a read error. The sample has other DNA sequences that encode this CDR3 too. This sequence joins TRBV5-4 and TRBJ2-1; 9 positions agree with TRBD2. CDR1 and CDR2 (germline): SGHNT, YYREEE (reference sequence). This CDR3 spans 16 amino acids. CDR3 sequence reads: CASSQLLAGPYNEQFF. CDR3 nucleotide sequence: TGCGCCAGCAGCCAACTACTAGCGGGTCCCTACAATGAGCAGTTCTTC.

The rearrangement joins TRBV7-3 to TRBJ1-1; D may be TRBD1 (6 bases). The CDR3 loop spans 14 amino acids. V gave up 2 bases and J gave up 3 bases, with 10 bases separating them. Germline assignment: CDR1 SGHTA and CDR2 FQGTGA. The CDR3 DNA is TGTGCCAGCAGCTTAGTCGGGGGGCACACTGAAGCTTTCTTT. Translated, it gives CASSLVGGHTEAFF.

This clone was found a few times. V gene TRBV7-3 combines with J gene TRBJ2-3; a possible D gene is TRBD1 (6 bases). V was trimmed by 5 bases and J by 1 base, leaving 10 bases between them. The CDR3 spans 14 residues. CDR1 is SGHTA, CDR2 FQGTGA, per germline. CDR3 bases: TGTGCCAGCAGCCCTAGACAGGGCACAGATACGCAGTATTTT. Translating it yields CASSPRQGTDTQYF.

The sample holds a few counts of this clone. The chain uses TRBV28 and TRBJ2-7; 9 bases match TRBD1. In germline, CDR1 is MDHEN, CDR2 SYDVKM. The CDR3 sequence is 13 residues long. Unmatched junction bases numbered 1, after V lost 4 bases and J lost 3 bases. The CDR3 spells CASSWDRVYEQYF. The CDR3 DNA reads TGTGCCAGCAGTTGGGACAGGGTCTACGAGCAGTACTTC.

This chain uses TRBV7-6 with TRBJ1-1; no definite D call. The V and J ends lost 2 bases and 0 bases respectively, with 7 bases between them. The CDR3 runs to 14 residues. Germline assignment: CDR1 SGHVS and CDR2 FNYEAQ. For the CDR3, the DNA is TGTGCCAGCAGCTTAACAGACATGAACACTGAAGCTTTCTTT. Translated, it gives CASSLTDMNTEAFF.

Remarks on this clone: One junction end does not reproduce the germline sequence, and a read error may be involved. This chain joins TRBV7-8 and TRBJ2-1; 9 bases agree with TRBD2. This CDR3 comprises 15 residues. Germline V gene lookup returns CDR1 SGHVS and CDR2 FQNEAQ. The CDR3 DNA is TGTGCCAGCAGCCTAGCGGGGAGCTCCTACAATGAGCAGTTCTTC. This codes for CASSLAGSSYNEQFF.

As DNA, the CDR3 is TGTGCCAGCAGCTCTGGCCTAGCGGGAACCCACACAGATACGCAGTATTTT. Protein: CASSSGLAGTHTDTQYF. The chain links TRBV7-9 to TRBJ2-3; 9 nucleotides match TRBD2. Looked up from germline, CDR1 is SEHNR and CDR2 is FQNEAQ (reference sequence). There are 17 residues in the CDR3. The V segment lost 4 bases and the J segment 2 bases; nucleotides outside the gene matches: 10. The full variable domain, its missing parts supplied by reference TRBV7-9 and TRBJ2-3, is DTGVSQNPRHKITKRGQNVTFRCDPISEHNRLYWYRQTLGQGPEFLTYFQNEAQLEKSRLLSDRFSAERPKGSFSTLEIQRTEQGDSAMYLCASSSGLAGTHTDTQYFGPGTRLTVL.

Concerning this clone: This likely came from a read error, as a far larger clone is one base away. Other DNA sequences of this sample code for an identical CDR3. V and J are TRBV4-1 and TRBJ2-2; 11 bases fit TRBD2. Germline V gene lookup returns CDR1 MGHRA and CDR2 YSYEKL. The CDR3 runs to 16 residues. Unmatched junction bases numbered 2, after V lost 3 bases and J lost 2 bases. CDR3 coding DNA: TGCGCCAGCAGCCAGACTAGCGGGACCAACACCGGGGAGCTGTTTTTT. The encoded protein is CASSQTSGTNTGELFF.

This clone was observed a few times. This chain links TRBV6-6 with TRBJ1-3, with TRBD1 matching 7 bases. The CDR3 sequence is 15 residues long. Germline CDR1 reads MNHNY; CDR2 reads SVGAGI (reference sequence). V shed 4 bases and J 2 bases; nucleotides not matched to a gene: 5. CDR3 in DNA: TGTGCCAGCAGTTGGACCGACAGGGCTGGAAACACCATATATTTT. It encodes CASSWTDRAGNTIYF.

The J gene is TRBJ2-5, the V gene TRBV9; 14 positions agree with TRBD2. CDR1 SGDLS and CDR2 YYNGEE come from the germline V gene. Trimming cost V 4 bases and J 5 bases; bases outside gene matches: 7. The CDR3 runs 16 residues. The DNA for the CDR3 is TGTGCCAGCAGCCTCGGACTAGCGGGAGGAGAGGAGACCCAGTACTTC. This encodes CASSLGLAGGEETQYF.

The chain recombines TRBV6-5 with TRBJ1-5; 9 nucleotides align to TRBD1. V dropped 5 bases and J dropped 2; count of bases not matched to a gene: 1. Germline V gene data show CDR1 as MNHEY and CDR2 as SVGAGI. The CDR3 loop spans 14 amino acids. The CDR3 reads CASSRTGGNQPQHF. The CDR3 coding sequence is TGTGCCAGCAGTAGGACAGGGGGCAATCAGCCCCAGCATTTT.

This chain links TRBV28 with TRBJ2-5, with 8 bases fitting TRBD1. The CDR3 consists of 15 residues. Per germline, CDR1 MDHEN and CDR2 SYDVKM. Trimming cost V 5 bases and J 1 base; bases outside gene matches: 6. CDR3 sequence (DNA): TGTGCCAGCAGTACCCCCAGGGGGCTCCAAGAGACCCAGTACTTC. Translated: CASSTPRGLQETQYF.

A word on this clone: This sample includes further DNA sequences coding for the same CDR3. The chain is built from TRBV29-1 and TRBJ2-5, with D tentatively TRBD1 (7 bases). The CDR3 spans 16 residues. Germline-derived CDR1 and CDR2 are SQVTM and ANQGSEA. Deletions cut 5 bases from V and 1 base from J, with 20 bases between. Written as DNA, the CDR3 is TGCAGCGTTCCGCTGCCAGGGGGGCTCCTCCAAGAGACCCAGTACTTC. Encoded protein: CSVPLPGGLLQETQYF.

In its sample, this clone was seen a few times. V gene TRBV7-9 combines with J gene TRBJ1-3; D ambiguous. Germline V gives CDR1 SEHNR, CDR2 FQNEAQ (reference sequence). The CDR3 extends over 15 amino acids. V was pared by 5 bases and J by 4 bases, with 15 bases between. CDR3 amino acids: CASSPVLEFGNTIYF. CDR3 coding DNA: TGTGCCAGCAGCCCAGTCCTGGAGTTCGGAAACACCATATATTTT.

CDR3 protein: CASSQDSGSTDTQYF. The CDR3 DNA reads TGTGCCAGCAGCCAAGATAGCGGGAGCACAGATACGCAGTATTTT. The V gene is TRBV4-2, the J gene TRBJ2-3; 7 bases are a match to TRBD2. This CDR3 comprises 15 residues. V was clipped by 0 bases and J by 0 bases; unmatched bases: 0. Germline V gene lookup returns CDR1 LGHNA and CDR2 YNFKEQ.

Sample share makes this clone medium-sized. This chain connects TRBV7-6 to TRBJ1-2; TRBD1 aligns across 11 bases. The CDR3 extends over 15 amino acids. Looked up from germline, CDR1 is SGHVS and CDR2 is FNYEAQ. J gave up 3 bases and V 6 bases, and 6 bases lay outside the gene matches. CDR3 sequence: CASRDPGQGDYGYTF. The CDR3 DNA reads TGTGCCAGCAGGGATCCGGGACAGGGGGACTATGGCTACACCTTC.

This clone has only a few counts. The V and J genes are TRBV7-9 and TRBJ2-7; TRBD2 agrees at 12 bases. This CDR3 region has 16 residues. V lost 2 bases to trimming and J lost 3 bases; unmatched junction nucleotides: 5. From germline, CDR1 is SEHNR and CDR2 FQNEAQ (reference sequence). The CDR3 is CASSLNPGLAGYEQYF. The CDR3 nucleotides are TGTGCCAGCAGCTTAAACCCGGGACTAGCGGGCTACGAGCAGTACTTC.

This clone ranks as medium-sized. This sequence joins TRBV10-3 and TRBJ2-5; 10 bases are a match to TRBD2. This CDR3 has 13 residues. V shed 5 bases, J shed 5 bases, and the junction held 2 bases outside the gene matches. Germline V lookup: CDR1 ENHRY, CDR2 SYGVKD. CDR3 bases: TGTGCCATCAGTCTAGCGGGAGACGAGACCCAGTACTTC. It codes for CAISLAGDETQYF.